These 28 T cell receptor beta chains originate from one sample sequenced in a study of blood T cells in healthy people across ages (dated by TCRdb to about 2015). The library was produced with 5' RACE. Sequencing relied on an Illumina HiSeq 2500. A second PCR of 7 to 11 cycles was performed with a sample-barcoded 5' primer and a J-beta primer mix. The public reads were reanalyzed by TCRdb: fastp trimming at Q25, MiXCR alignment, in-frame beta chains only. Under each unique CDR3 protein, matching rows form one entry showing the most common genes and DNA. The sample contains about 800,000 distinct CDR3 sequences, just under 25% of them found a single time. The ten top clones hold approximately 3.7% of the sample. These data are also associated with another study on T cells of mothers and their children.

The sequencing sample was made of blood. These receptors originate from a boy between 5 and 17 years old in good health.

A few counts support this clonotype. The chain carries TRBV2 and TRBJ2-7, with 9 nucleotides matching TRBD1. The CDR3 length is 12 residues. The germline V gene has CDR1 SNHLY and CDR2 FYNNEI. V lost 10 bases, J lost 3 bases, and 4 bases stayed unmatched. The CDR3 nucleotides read TGTGCCATCATGGGACAGGGCTACGAGCAGTACTTC. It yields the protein CAIMGQGYEQYF.

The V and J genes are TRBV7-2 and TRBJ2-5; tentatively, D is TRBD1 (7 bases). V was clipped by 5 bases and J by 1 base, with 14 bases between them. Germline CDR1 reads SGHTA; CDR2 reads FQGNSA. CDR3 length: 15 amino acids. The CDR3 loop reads CASSPRQGLQETQYF. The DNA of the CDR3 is TGTGCCAGCAGCCCCCGACAGGGACTCCAAGAGACCCAGTACTTC.

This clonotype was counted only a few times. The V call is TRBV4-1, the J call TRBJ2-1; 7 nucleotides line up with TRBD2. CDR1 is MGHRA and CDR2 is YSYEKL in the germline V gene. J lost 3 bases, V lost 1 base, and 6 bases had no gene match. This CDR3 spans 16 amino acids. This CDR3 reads CASSQAGGAGYNEQFF. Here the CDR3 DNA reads TGCGCCAGCAGCCAAGCGGGGGGAGCTGGCTACAATGAGCAGTTCTTC.

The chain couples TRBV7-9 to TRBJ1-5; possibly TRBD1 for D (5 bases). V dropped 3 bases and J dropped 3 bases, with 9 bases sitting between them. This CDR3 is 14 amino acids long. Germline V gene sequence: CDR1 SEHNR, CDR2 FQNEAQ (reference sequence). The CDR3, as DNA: TGTGCCAGCAGCTTTGGAGGGGCCAATCAGCCCCAGCATTTT. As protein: CASSFGGANQPQHF. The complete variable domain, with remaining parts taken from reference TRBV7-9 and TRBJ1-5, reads DTGVSQNPRHKITKRGQNVTFRCDPISEHNRLYWYRQTLGQGPEFLTYFQNEAQLEKSRLLSDRFSAERPKGSFSTLEIQRTEQGDSAMYLCASSFGGANQPQHFGDGTRLSIL.

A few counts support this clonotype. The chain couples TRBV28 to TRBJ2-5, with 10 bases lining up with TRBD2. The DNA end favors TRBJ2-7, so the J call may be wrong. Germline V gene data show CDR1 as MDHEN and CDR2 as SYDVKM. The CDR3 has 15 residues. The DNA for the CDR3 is TGTGCCAGCAGTTGGACTAGCGGTCGCGCCTACGAGCAGTACTTC. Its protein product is CASSWTSGRAYEQYF.

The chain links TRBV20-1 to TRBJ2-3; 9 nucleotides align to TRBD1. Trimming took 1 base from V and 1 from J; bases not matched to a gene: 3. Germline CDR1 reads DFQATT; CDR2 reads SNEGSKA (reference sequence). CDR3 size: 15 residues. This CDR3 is CSARGTGVRTDTQYF. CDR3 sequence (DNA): TGCAGTGCTAGAGGGACAGGGGTCCGCACAGATACGCAGTATTTT.

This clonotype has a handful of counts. Here the CDR3 DNA reads TGTGCCAGCAGCTTTTTAGCGGTTGCCTACAATGAGCAGTTCTTC. Protein: CASSFLAVAYNEQFF. The chain carries TRBV5-6 and TRBJ2-5; D may be TRBD2 (6 bases). The J call may not be correct, given that the DNA end is closer to TRBJ2-1. The germline gives CDR1 SGHDT, CDR2 YYEEEE. CDR3 length equals 15 residues.

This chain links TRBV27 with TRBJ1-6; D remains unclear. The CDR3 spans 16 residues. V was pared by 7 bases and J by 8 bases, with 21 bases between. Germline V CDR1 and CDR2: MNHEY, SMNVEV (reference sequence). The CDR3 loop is CASTTRKALTHSPLHF. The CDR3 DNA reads TGTGCCAGCACGACTCGGAAAGCGTTAACCCATTCACCCCTCCACTTT.

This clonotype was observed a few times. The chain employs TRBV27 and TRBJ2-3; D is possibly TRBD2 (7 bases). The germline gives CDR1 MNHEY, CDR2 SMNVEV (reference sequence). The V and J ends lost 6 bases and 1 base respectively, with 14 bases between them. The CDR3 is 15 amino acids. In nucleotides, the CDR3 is TGTGCCAGCAGCCCCGGGGGGCGGGGCACAGATACGCAGTATTTT. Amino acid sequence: CASSPGGRGTDTQYF.

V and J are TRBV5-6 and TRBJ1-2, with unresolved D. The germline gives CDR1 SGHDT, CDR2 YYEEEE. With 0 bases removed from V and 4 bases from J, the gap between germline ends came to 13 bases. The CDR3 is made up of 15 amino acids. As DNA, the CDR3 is TGTGCCAGCAGCTTGGGCCTGACAAGTTCCTATGGCTACACCTTC. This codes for CASSLGLTSSYGYTF.

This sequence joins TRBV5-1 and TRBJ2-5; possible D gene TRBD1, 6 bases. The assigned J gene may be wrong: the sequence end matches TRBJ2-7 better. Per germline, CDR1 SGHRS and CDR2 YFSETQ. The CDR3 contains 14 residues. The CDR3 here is CASGPQGIGNEQYF. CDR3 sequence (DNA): TGCGCCAGCGGTCCCCAGGGGATCGGGAACGAGCAGTACTTC.

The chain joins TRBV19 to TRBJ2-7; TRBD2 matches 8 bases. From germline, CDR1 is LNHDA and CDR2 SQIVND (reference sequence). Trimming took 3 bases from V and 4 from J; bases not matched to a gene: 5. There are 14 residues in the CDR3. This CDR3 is CASSIAGREYEQYF. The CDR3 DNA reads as TGTGCCAGTAGTATTGCCGGGAGGGAATACGAGCAGTACTTC.

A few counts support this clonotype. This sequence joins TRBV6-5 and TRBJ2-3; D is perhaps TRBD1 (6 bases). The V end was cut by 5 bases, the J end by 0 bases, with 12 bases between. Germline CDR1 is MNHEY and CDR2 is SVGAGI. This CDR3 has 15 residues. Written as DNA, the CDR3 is TGTGCCAGCAGTCCCCAGACAGGAAGCACAGATACGCAGTATTTT. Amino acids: CASSPQTGSTDTQYF.

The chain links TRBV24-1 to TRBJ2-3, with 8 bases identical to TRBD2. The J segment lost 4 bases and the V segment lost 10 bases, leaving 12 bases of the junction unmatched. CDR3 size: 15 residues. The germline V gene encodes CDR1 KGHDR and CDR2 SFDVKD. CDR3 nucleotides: TGTGCCACAAGCAAAGGGACTAGGAGGGCAGATACGCAGTATTTT. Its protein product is CATSKGTRRADTQYF.

The CDR3 sequence is CASRLSYNRGIGGANVLTF. As DNA, the CDR3 is TGTGCCAGCAGATTAAGTTACAACAGGGGAATAGGTGGGGCCAACGTCCTGACTTTC. The chain carries TRBV7-8 and TRBJ2-6; 7 bases align to TRBD1. Germline CDR1 SGHVS, CDR2 FQNEAQ. J was trimmed by 3 bases and V by 6 bases; bases with no gene match: 17. The CDR3 runs to 19 residues.

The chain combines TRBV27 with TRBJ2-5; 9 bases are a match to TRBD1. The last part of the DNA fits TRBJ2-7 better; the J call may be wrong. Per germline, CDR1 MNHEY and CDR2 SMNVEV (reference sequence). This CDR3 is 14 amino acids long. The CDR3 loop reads CASRRTGDSYEQYF. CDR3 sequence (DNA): TGTGCCAGCAGGAGGACAGGGGATTCCTACGAGCAGTACTTC.

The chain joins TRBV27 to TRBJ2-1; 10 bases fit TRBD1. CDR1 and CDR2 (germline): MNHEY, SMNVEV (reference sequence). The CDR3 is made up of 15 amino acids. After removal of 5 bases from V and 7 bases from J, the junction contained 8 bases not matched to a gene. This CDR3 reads CASSLLGTGVNEQFF. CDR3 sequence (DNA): TGTGCCAGCAGTCTACTCGGGACAGGGGTAAATGAGCAGTTCTTC.

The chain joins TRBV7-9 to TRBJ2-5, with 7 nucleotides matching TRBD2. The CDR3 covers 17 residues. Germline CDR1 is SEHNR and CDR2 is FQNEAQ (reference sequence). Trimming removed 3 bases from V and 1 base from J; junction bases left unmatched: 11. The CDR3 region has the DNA TGTGCCAGCAGCTTCCCTGCCAGCGGGAAGGTCCAAGAGACCCAGTACTTC. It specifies CASSFPASGKVQETQYF.

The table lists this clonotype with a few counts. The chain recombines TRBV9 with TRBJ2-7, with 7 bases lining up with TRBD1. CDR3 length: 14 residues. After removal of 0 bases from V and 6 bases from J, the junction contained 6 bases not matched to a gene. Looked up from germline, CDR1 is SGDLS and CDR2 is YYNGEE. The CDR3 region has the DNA TGTGCCAGCAGCGTAGAGGGGGCCGGTTGCGAGCAGTACTTC. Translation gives CASSVEGAGCEQYF.

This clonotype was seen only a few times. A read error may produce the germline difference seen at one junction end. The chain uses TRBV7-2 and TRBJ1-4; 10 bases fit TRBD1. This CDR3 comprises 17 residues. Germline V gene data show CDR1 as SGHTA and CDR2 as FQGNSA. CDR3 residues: CASSSGQGGLHAEKLFF. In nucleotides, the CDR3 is TGTGCAAGCAGCTCTGGACAGGGGGGACTCCACGCCGAAAAACTGTTTTTT.

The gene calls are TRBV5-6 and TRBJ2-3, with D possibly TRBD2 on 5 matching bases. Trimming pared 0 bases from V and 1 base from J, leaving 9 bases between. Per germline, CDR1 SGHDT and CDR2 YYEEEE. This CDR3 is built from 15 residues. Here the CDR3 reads CASSLATRRTDTQYF. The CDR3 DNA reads TGTGCCAGCAGCTTGGCAACTAGACGCACAGATACGCAGTATTTT.

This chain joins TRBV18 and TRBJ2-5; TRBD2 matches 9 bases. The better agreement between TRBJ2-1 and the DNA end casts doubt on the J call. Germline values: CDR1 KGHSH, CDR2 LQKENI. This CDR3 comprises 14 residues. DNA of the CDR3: TGTGCCAGCTCAGAAGGACTAGCGTTAGCTGAGCAGTTCTTC. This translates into CASSEGLALAEQFF.

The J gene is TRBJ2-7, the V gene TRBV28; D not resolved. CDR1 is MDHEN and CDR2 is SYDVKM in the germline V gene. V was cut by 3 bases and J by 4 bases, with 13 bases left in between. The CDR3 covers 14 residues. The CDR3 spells CASSFPGTQYEQYF. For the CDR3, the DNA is TGTGCCAGCAGTTTCCCCGGTACCCAATACGAGCAGTACTTC.

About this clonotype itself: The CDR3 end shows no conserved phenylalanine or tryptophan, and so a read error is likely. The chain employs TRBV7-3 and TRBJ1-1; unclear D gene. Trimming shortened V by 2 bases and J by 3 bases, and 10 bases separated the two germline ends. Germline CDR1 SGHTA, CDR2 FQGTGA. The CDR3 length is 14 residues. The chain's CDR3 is CASSLLGGDTEAFL. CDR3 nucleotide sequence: TGTGCCAGCAGCTTATTAGGTGGGGACACTGAAGCTTTCCTT.

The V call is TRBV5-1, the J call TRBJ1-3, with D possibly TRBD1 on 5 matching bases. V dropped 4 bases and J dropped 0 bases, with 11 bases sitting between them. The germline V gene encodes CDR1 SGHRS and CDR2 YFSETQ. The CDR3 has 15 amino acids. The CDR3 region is CASSPDSISGNTIYF. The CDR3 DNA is TGCGCCAGCAGCCCCGACAGTATCTCTGGAAACACCATATATTTT.

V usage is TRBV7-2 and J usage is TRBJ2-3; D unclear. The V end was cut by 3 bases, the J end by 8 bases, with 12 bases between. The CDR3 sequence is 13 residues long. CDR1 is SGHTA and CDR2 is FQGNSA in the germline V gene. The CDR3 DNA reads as TGTGCCAGCAGCTTTCCCGGCTCCTTTACGCAGTATTTT. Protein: CASSFPGSFTQYF.

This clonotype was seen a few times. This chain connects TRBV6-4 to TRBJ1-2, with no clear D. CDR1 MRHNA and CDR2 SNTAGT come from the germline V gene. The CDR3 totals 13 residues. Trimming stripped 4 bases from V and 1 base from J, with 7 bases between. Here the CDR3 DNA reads TGTGCCAGCAGTGCTGGGATTAACTATGGCTACACCTTC. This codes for CASSAGINYGYTF.

The DNA for the CDR3 is TGCAGCGTTGGGTGGACACCGAACACCGGGGAGCTGTTTTTT. Translation: CSVGWTPNTGELFF. The chain links TRBV29-1 to TRBJ2-2; weak D call: TRBD1 (5 bases). The CDR3 runs to 14 residues. Germline CDR1 and CDR2: SQVTM and ANQGSEA. Trimming stripped 4 bases from V and 0 bases from J, with 9 bases between.